The 9 T cell receptor beta chains below were found in one sample sequenced in a study of CD8 T cells in ankylosing spondylitis (dated by TCRdb to about 2017). The receptor library was made with 5' RACE. Sequencer: Illumina HiSeq 2500. TCRdb reworked the public reads: Q25 trimming with fastp, MiXCR clone assembly, productive beta chains retained. Here each entry gathers all rows of one CDR3 protein and keeps the most common genes and DNA. The sample yields roughly 250,000 distinct CDR3 sequences; 8.6% were counted once. Of the sample, 6.8% is held by the ten largest clones. The specimen sequenced was blood, either unsorted or a sorted T cell fraction (not recorded which). All receptors come from a male donor with ankylosing spondylitis or in good health (not recorded which).

This clonotype appeared many times. CDR3 DNA: TGTGCCAGCACCAAGGGACTCGACACTACGCAGTATTTT. This translates into CASTKGLDTTQYF. The chain recombines TRBV7-2 with TRBJ2-3; D may be TRBD2 (6 bases). Trimming took 7 bases from V and 8 from J, leaving 16 bases between them. Germline V lookup: CDR1 SGHTA, CDR2 FQGNSA. The length of the CDR3 is 13 residues.

This clonotype was counted at least ten times. The genes are TRBV29-1 and TRBJ1-1, with D possibly being TRBD1 (5 bases). V gave up 2 bases and J gave up 1 base, with 11 bases separating them. The CDR3 extends over 14 amino acids. Germline V lookup: CDR1 SQVTM, CDR2 ANQGSEA. CDR3 DNA sequence: TGCAGCGTTGAAACTCGCACAGGGAACACTGAAGCTTTCTTT. The encoded protein is CSVETRTGNTEAFF. The complete variable domain, with remaining parts taken from reference TRBV29-1 and TRBJ1-1, reads SAVISQKPSRDICQRGTSLTIQCQVDSQVTMMFWYRQQPGQSLTLIATANQGSEATYESGFVIDKFPISRPNLTFSTLTVSNMSPEDSSIYLCSVETRTGNTEAFFGQGTRLTVV.

The sample holds a few counts of this clonotype. The rearrangement uses TRBV12-3 or TRBV12-4 and TRBJ1-5; 9 bases line up with TRBD1. This CDR3 is built from 15 residues. V trimming: 2 bases; J trimming: 4 bases; junction bases outside the gene matches: 3. CDR3 nucleotides: TGTGCCAGCAGTTTATCGGGGACAGGGAATCAGCCCCAGCATTTT. Residues: CASSLSGTGNQPQHF.

The sample holds many counts of this clonotype. The V call is TRBV7-3, the J call TRBJ2-1, with D tentatively TRBD2 (5 bases). Trimming left V 3 bases short and J 0 bases short, with 9 bases between. Germline V lookup: CDR1 SGHTA, CDR2 FQGTGA. The CDR3 consists of 15 residues. CDR3 sequence reads: CASSFHSASYNEQFF. The CDR3 DNA sequence: TGTGCCAGCAGCTTTCATAGCGCCTCCTACAATGAGCAGTTCTTC.

This clonotype came up many times. The rearrangement uses TRBV12-3 or TRBV12-4 and TRBJ1-1; D perhaps matches TRBD1 (6 bases). The length of the CDR3 is 13 residues. Trimming cost V 6 bases and J 4 bases, with 12 bases left between them. The CDR3 loop reads CASSRRGPTEAFF. In nucleotides, the CDR3 is TGTGCCAGCAGCCGCAGGGGACCCACTGAAGCTTTCTTT.

This clonotype showed up many times. This chain uses TRBV12-3 or TRBV12-4 with TRBJ2-1; D is ambiguous. The CDR3 spans 15 residues. The V gene lost 1 base and the J gene lost 2 bases, with 9 bases spanning the gap. The CDR3 protein is CASSLGSPPYNEQFF. CDR3 in DNA: TGTGCCAGCAGTTTAGGTAGTCCCCCCTACAATGAGCAGTTCTTC.

This clonotype was recorded many times. V is TRBV4-1 and J is TRBJ2-1; D might be TRBD2 (6 bases). V gave up 5 bases and J gave up 6 bases, with 17 bases separating them. Germline lookup yields CDR1 MGHRA and CDR2 YSYEKL. The CDR3 covers 15 residues. The CDR3 DNA is TGCGCCAGCAGCTTAGGGAGACTAGGTGGCAATGAGCAGTTCTTC. Protein product: CASSLGRLGGNEQFF.

This clonotype showed up many times. The V call is TRBV6-1, the J call TRBJ2-3; D gene ambiguous. The germline CDR1 and CDR2 sequences are MNHNS and SASEGT. Trimming left V 4 bases short and J 0 bases short, with 11 bases between. The CDR3 is 15 residues long. The CDR3 loop is CASSATGPSTDTQYF. The CDR3 DNA follows: TGTGCCAGCAGTGCGACCGGGCCTAGCACAGATACGCAGTATTTT.

This clonotype was seen ten or more times. This chain links TRBV5-1 with TRBJ2-3; D is perhaps TRBD1 or TRBD2 (7 bases each). There are 17 residues in the CDR3. Germline V gene data show CDR1 as SGHRS and CDR2 as YFSETQ. V was shortened by 3 bases and J by 4 bases, with 21 bases between the two germline ends. DNA for the CDR3: TGCGCCAGCAGCTACCATCAGGGGGGGCCATCGTCAGATACGCAGTATTTT. This gives the protein CASSYHQGGPSSDTQYF.